These T cell receptor beta chains were read from a single sample in a study of T-cell memory formation after mild COVID-19. TCRdb called the 5' RACE reads again in MiXCR, with one record for every CDR3 protein. The repertoire includes about 390,000 distinct CDR3 sequences, 16% of them detected once, and roughly 21% sits in the top ten. Sequencing was performed on PBMCs or a T cell subset sorted from them (not recorded which). The receptors stem from a man aged 18 to 29 who had mild COVID-19 (a few samples of this study predate the infection). Cell type and time point are not known. Each CDR3 is given with its conserved first and last residue. D genes are given only for firm matches. Clone size is given for some rows only: seen once, a few or many times, or a class if the clone is expanded.

>.|TRBD1|TRBV7-2|TRBJ2-3
CASSPGTVSTDTQYF
TGTGCCAGCAGCCCCGGGACAGTAAGCACAGATACGCAGTATTTT
>.|TRBD2|TRBV4-3|TRBJ2-7
CASSQDPAASGGVRYEQYF
TGCGCCAGCAGCCAAGATCCGGCGGCTAGCGGGGGGGTTCGCTACGAGCAGTACTTC
>few|.|TRBV12-3/TRBV12-4|TRBJ2-2
CAGSRPGELFF
TGTGCCGGGAGTAGACCCGGGGAGCTGTTTTTT
>many|.|TRBV7-9|TRBJ1-1
CASSLDRTTNEAFF
TGTGCCAGCAGCTTAGACCGGACGACTAATGAAGCTTTCTTT
>.|.|TRBV6-5|TRBJ1-6
CASRLGYNSPLHF
TGTGCCAGCAGACTAGGGTATAATTCACCCCTCCACTTT
>.|.|TRBV12-3/TRBV12-4|TRBJ1-3
CASRAGPGNTIYF
TGTGCCAGCAGGGCCGGTCCCGGAAACACCATATATTTT
>few|TRBD1|TRBV6-5|TRBJ1-5
CASRRQGADAGSNQPQHF
TGTGCCAGCAGGAGACAGGGGGCAGATGCCGGTAGCAATCAGCCCCAGCATTTT
>few|TRBD2|TRBV9|TRBJ2-3
CASSLSGGARVDTQYF
TGTGCCAGCAGCTTAAGCGGGGGGGCCCGCGTAGATACGCAGTATTTT
>many|.|TRBV2|TRBJ2-1
CASSGTWDWSGGEQFF
TGTGCCAGCAGCGGAACCTGGGACTGGTCTGGGGGTGAGCAGTTCTTC
>.|.|TRBV20-1|TRBJ1-1
CSANLGGDTEAFF
TGCAGTGCTAACCTTGGGGGGGACACTGAAGCTTTCTTT
>.|.|TRBV6-5|TRBJ2-5
CASSFASTQYF
TGTGCCAGCAGTTTTGCCAGCACCCAGTACTTC
>few|.|TRBV12-3/TRBV12-4|TRBJ1-5
CASSPVTGNNQPQHF
TGTGCCAGCAGCCCAGTAACAGGGAACAATCAGCCCCAGCATTTT
>few|.|TRBV27|TRBJ1-6
CASSRTQGINSPLHF
TGTGCCAGCAGCCGTACACAGGGAATTAATTCACCCCTCCACTTT
>.|TRBD2|TRBV11-3|TRBJ2-3
CASSLGTSGGPADTQYF
TGTGCCAGCAGCCTCGGGACTAGCGGGGGGCCCGCAGATACGCAGTATTTT
>many|.|TRBV5-1|TRBJ2-3
CASSPGRGNTDTQYF
TGCGCCAGCAGCCCGGGACGGGGGAACACAGATACGCAGTATTTT
>.|.|TRBV5-1|TRBJ1-5
CASSLEPFNQPQHF
TGCGCCAGCAGCTTGGAACCCTTCAATCAGCCCCAGCATTTT